The source of this T cell receptor beta chain is a study of T cell changes during pregnancy in multiple sclerosis (dated by TCRdb to the late 2010s). As for the study more broadly: Changes in the T cell repertoire over the course of pregnancy were examined in this study in women with multiple sclerosis.

In the case of this clone: Its antigen is still unknown. One base away there is no much larger clone; base qualities are not given.

Libraries were made using the immunoSEQ multiplex PCR assay. This immuneACCESS table, as held by TCRdb, lists in-frame sequences with V and J called but not all clones. Of the missing ones, under half trace to an unresolved V gene in checked studies; the others have no known cause. For this sample the table gives approximately 82,000 clones, of which 90% to 95% were detected only once. 0.47% of the sample rests with the top ten. Trimming takes 2 bases off V and 6 bases off J; junction bases not matched to a gene: 18. Reading the germline V gene (reference sequence) gives CDR1 GTSNPN and CDR2 SVGIG. Measured from the cysteine to the phenylalanine, the CDR3 is 18 residues long. This entry keeps only the CDR3 DNA: 54 bases, framed from base 1.

This TCR came from a female donor with multiple sclerosis, enrolled in a pregnancy study. This sample comprised CD4+ T cells from peripheral blood mononuclear cells, obtained in the second trimester of pregnancy. Recombination connected TRBV30 to TRBJ2-2; the central 7 bases match TRBD1. The bases read TGTGCCTGGAGTCCCACGACAGGGATTAGGAGTATCGCCGGGGAGCTGTTTTTT. Translated, it gives CAWSPTTGIRSIAGELFF.